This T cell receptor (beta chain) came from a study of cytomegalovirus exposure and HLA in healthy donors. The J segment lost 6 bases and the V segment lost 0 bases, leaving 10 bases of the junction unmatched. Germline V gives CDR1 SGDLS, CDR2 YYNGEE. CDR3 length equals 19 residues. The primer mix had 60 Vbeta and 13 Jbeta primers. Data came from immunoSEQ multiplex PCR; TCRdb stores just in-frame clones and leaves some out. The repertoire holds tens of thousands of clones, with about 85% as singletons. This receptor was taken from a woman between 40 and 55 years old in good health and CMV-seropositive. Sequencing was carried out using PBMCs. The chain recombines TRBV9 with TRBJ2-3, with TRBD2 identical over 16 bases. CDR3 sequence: CASSVATGTSGGGMDTQYF. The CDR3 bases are TGTGCCAGCAGCGTAGCTACCGGGACTAGCGGGGGGGGAATGGATACGCAGTATTTT.